Following are 24 T cell receptor beta chains from one sample sequenced in a study of identical twins. Using its own MiXCR run on the 5' RACE reads, TCRdb lists one record per CDR3 protein. This table holds under 400,000 distinct CDR3 sequences, roughly 9% found once. What was sequenced was naive T cells sorted from blood. Receptor source: a woman aged 45-59 years in good health.

The chain recombines TRBV13 with TRBJ2-7, with 8 bases lining up with TRBD2. The CDR3 runs 16 residues. The trim removed 0 bases at V and 5 bases at J, leaving 9 bases unmatched. Germline V lookup: CDR1 PRHDT, CDR2 FYEKMQ (reference sequence). The CDR3 reads CASSLGVGGLADEQYF. CDR3 coding DNA: TGTGCCAGCAGCTTAGGGGTGGGAGGACTAGCCGACGAGCAGTACTTC.

As concerns this clonotype: Just one base apart from a much larger clone, this may be a read error. The chain carries TRBV5-1 and TRBJ2-2; 8 bases are a match to TRBD2. V shed 0 bases and J 0 bases; nucleotides not matched to a gene: 1. This CDR3 comprises 16 residues. Per the germline V gene, CDR1 is SGHRS and CDR2 is YFSETQ. CDR3 coding DNA: TGCGCCAGCAGCTTGGGACTAGCGCCGAACACCGGGGAGCTGTTTTTT. It codes for CASSLGLAPNTGELFF.

This clonotype was recorded many times. The chain couples TRBV5-1 to TRBJ1-1; tentative D call: TRBD1 (5 bases). From germline, CDR1 is SGHRS and CDR2 YFSETQ. V was cut by 0 bases and J by 2 bases, with 8 bases left in between. This CDR3 spans 14 amino acids. The CDR3 bases are TGCGCCAGCAGCTTGGAGGGGATCAACACTGAAGCTTTCTTT. As protein: CASSLEGINTEAFF.

This clonotype was recorded a few times. The gene calls are TRBV11-3 and TRBJ2-3; 8 bases are a match to TRBD1. There are 19 residues in the CDR3. Trimming cost V 8 bases and J 3 bases; bases outside gene matches: 22. The germline CDR1 and CDR2 sequences are SGHNT and YENEEA. Written as DNA, the CDR3 is TGTGCCAGCCGTCCGAGAACCGGGACAGGTAGCACCCAGACAGATACGCAGTATTTT. As protein: CASRPRTGTGSTQTDTQYF. The whole variable domain, remainder taken from reference TRBV11-3 and TRBJ2-3, is EAGVVQSPRYKIIEKKQPVAFWCNPISGHNTLYWYLQNLGQGPELLIRYENEEAVDDSQLPKDRFSAERLKGVDSTLKIQPAELGDSAVYLCASRPRTGTGSTQTDTQYFGPGTRLTVL.

This clonotype was recorded a few times. V and J are TRBV6-5 and TRBJ2-3; 7 positions agree with TRBD2. The germline V gene has CDR1 MNHEY and CDR2 SVGAGI. Germline trimming cut 4 bases from V and 6 bases from J; bases unmatched to any gene: 19. The CDR3 extends over 18 amino acids. Here the CDR3 reads CASSSPEASGSWGDTQYF. For the CDR3, the DNA is TGTGCCAGCAGTTCCCCCGAGGCTAGCGGAAGTTGGGGCGATACGCAGTATTTT.

This clonotype came up a few times. This chain links TRBV3-1 with TRBJ2-3, with 7 bases lining up with TRBD1. CDR3 length: 16 residues. Germline lookup yields CDR1 LGHDT and CDR2 YNNKEL (reference sequence). Trimming took 0 bases from V and 4 from J; bases not matched to a gene: 7. Here the CDR3 DNA reads TGTGCCAGCAGCCAAGATTGGGGGACAGTTGCAGATACGCAGTATTTT. Translated: CASSQDWGTVADTQYF.

The table lists this clonotype with many counts. The rearrangement links TRBV28 to TRBJ2-7, with D possibly being TRBD2 (5 bases). This CDR3 has 13 residues. Trimming cost V 3 bases and J 3 bases, with 9 bases left between them. Per the germline V gene, CDR1 is MDHEN and CDR2 is SYDVKM. The CDR3 loop is CASSLRGYYEQYF. CDR3 sequence (DNA): TGTGCCAGCAGTTTGAGAGGGTACTACGAGCAGTACTTC.

This clonotype was seen at least ten times. V usage is TRBV11-3 and J usage is TRBJ2-3; D is unresolved. The CDR3 sequence is 13 residues long. V was cut by 5 bases and J by 5 bases, with 11 bases left in between. CDR1 and CDR2 (germline): SGHNT, YENEEA. This CDR3 is CASSPRSGDTQYF. The CDR3, as DNA: TGTGCCAGCAGCCCCAGGTCCGGAGATACGCAGTATTTT.

The table lists this clonotype with many counts. The J gene is TRBJ2-1, the V gene TRBV12-3 or TRBV12-4, with unresolved D. The CDR3 totals 12 residues. V dropped 5 bases and J dropped 11 bases, with 13 bases sitting between them. CDR3 residues: CASSPPFSKQFF. The CDR3 DNA sequence: TGTGCCAGCAGTCCACCTTTTTCGAAGCAGTTCTTC.

This clonotype appeared a few times. V usage is TRBV5-1 and J usage is TRBJ2-7, with a weak D call TRBD1 (6 bases). The CDR3 has 15 amino acids. CDR1 is SGHRS, CDR2 YFSETQ, per germline. V gave up 7 bases and J gave up 3 bases, with 20 bases separating them. Here the CDR3 DNA reads TGCGCCAGCGGCCTCAGGGGCCTGGGGGTCTACGAGCAGTACTTC. It specifies CASGLRGLGVYEQYF.

This clonotype showed up just a few times. The rearrangement uses TRBV10-3 and TRBJ2-3, with unresolved D. The CDR3 sequence is 11 residues long. The V end was cut by 6 bases, the J end by 3 bases, with 4 bases between. From germline, CDR1 is ENHRY and CDR2 SYGVKD. CDR3 nucleotide sequence: TGTGCCATCAGGCAAACAGATACGCAGTATTTT. Encoded protein: CAIRQTDTQYF.

The rearrangement joins TRBV5-1 to TRBJ2-5, with 7 bases identical to TRBD2. Germline CDR1 and CDR2: SGHRS and YFSETQ. Trimming removed 3 bases from V and 1 base from J; junction bases left unmatched: 9. The CDR3 covers 16 residues. Written as DNA, the CDR3 is TGCGCCAGCAGCTCCCAGGGCGGGAGCGGCCAAGAGACCCAGTACTTC. It codes for CASSSQGGSGQETQYF.

The table lists this clonotype with many counts. The chain links TRBV5-6 to TRBJ2-1, with D possibly called TRBD1 or TRBD2 (5 bases each). The germline gives CDR1 SGHDT, CDR2 YYEEEE. The CDR3 has 13 amino acids. Trimming cost V 4 bases and J 7 bases, with 12 bases left between them. This CDR3 is CASSPQGRNEQFF. For the CDR3, the DNA is TGTGCCAGCAGCCCTCAGGGACGAAATGAGCAGTTCTTC.

This clonotype was observed at least ten times. The chain carries TRBV14 and TRBJ2-7; no clear D gene. V lost 3 bases to trimming and J lost 1 base, with 7 bases between them. Germline V gene lookup returns CDR1 SGHDN and CDR2 FVKESK. The CDR3 contains 13 residues. CDR3 in DNA: TGTGCCAGCAGCCAGACACCTTCCTACGAGCAGTACTTC. Protein sequence: CASSQTPSYEQYF.

There are many counts of this clonotype. The chain employs TRBV12-3 or TRBV12-4 and TRBJ1-1; D remains unclear. CDR3 size: 14 residues. Trimming cost V 5 bases and J 1 base, with 11 bases left between them. The CDR3: CASSPGPQNTEAFF. The CDR3 coding sequence is TGTGCCAGCAGTCCCGGACCCCAGAACACTGAAGCTTTCTTT.

On this clonotype itself: This may be a read error: a much more frequent sequence differs by one nucleotide. This sequence joins TRBV9 and TRBJ2-2; unclear D gene. The CDR3 runs to 15 residues. Germline-derived CDR1 and CDR2 are SGDLS and YYNGEE. V lost 4 bases to trimming and J lost 0 bases, with 10 bases between them. The CDR3 coding sequence is TGTGCCAGCAGCAGGACGGATGCGAACACCGGGGAGCTGTTTTTT. Translating it yields CASSRTDANTGELFF. Together with reference TRBV9 and TRBJ2-2, the CDR3 gives the full variable domain: DSGVTQTPKHLITATGQRVTLRCSPRSGDLSVYWYQQSLDQGLQFLIQYYNGEERAKGNILERFSAQQFPDLHSELNLSSLELGDSALYFCASSRTDANTGELFFGEGSRLTVL.

The rearrangement joins TRBV20-1 to TRBJ1-2; no reliable D call. Per the germline V gene, CDR1 is DFQATT and CDR2 is SNEGSKA (reference sequence). The CDR3 covers 15 residues. The ends were cut back, 1 base at V and 6 bases at J, with 18 bases in the middle. Here the CDR3 DNA reads TGCAGTGCTAGAGTACCTTTTCTCGGGCCTCATGGCTACACCTTC. It codes for CSARVPFLGPHGYTF.

The chain recombines TRBV5-1 with TRBJ1-1; D not certain. This CDR3 is 13 amino acids long. CDR1 is SGHRS, CDR2 YFSETQ, per germline. Trimming pared 0 bases from V and 3 bases from J, leaving 6 bases between. Here the CDR3 DNA reads TGCGCCAGCAGCTTGGACGAGCACACTGAAGCTTTCTTT. Translation gives CASSLDEHTEAFF. The whole variable domain, remainder taken from reference TRBV5-1 and TRBJ1-1, is KAGVTQTPRYLIKTRGQQVTLSCSPISGHRSVSWYQQTPGQGLQFLFEYFSETQRNKGNFPGRFSGRQFSNSRSEMNVSTLELGDSALYLCASSLDEHTEAFFGQGTRLTVV.

J is TRBJ2-5 and V is TRBV4-1, with no clear D. V lost 0 bases and J 5 bases, leaving 4 bases between the germline ends. Germline CDR1 and CDR2: MGHRA and YSYEKL. CDR3 length: 12 amino acids. The CDR3 sequence: CASSQDQETQYF. The CDR3 DNA follows: TGCGCCAGCAGCCAAGATCAGGAGACCCAGTACTTC.

The chain is built from TRBV5-1 and TRBJ1-6; D is undetermined. The CDR3 has 17 residues. V gave up 4 bases and J gave up 0 bases, with 14 bases separating them. CDR1 and CDR2 (germline): SGHRS, YFSETQ. The CDR3 sequence: CASSPVGSSSYNSPLHF. Here the CDR3 DNA reads TGCGCCAGCAGCCCTGTGGGATCGAGCTCCTATAATTCACCCCTCCACTTT.

The rearrangement uses TRBV7-8 and TRBJ1-2, with D tentatively TRBD1 (5 bases). V lost 2 bases to trimming and J lost 7 bases, with 8 bases between them. The CDR3 extends over 12 amino acids. Per germline, CDR1 SGHVS and CDR2 FQNEAQ. Written as DNA, the CDR3 is TGTGCCAGCAGCTTACAGGGTGGTGGCTACACCTTC. Its protein product is CASSLQGGGYTF.

At least ten counts were recorded for this clonotype. The gene calls are TRBV29-1 and TRBJ2-1; tentative D call: TRBD1 (6 bases). Per the germline V gene, CDR1 is SQVTM and CDR2 is ANQGSEA. Trimming took 5 bases from V and 7 from J, leaving 9 bases between them. The CDR3 has 11 residues. The CDR3 DNA reads TGCAGCGTTCACCAGGGGAATGAGCAGTTCTTC. Translation: CSVHQGNEQFF.

This clonotype was seen repeatedly, ten times or more. The chain links TRBV6-6 to TRBJ2-1; TRBD1 might be the D (6 bases). V gave up 6 bases and J gave up 9 bases, with 9 bases separating them. Germline CDR1 reads MNHNY; CDR2 reads SVGAGI (reference sequence). This CDR3 contains 11 residues. As DNA, the CDR3 is TGTGCCAGCAGCCTACAGGGTGAGCAGTTCTTC. Protein product: CASSLQGEQFF.

This clonotype was seen many times. This chain links TRBV4-2 with TRBJ2-2, with D perhaps given as TRBD1 or TRBD2 (5 bases each). This CDR3 comprises 18 residues. Germline CDR1 is LGHNA and CDR2 is YNFKEQ. The V gene lost 3 bases and the J gene lost 2 bases, with 19 bases spanning the gap. Written as DNA, the CDR3 is TGTGCCAGCAGCCAGGAAAGGCTCTCGGGACCAAACACCGGGGAGCTGTTTTTT. It yields the protein CASSQERLSGPNTGELFF.